This TCR beta chain was sequenced in a study of shared clonotypes between healthy human individuals. Study summary: Samples came from two female and a few male donors aged 18 to 49. The study used three CD4 naive, three CD4 memory, two CD8 naive and one CD8 memory plate per donor.

Whole-study findings and limits: Blood was the only sampled material, and tissue repertoires likely differ.

The table came from immunoSEQ multiplex PCR; TCRdb's copy has only in-frame clones and leaves some out. The sample shows around 1,000,000 clones, roughly 80% of them seen only once. Caucasian adults living in Nashville, Tennessee, provided all samples. This clone was seen at least ten times. Antigen unknown. The clonotype comes from a young man in good health. Some clones in this sample may be carry-over from other donors' samples. The sequenced sample was memory CD4+ T cells from PBMCs. Subset specified: CD45RA-negative fraction.

Here the CDR3 reads CASSAGQGPREQYF. The CDR3 DNA follows: TGTGCCAGCAGTGCAGGACAGGGACCTCGCGAGCAGTACTTC. This sequence joins TRBV6-1 and TRBJ2-7, with 8 bases aligning to TRBD1. Trimming took 4 bases from V and 6 from J; bases not matched to a gene: 8. Germline values: CDR1 MNHNS, CDR2 SASEGT. The CDR3 is made up of 14 amino acids.